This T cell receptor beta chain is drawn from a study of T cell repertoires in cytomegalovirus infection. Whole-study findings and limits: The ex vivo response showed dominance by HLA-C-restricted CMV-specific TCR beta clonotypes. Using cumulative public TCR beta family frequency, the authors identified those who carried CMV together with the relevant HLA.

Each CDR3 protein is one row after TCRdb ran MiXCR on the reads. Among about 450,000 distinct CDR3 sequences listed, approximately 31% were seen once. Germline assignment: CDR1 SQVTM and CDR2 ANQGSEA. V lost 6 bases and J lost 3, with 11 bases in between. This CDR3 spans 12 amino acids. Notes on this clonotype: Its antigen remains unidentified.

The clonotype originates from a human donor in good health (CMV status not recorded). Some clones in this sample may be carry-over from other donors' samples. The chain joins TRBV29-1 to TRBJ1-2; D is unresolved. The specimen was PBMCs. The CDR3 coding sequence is TGCAGCGTCCCAGGCCGGGACTATGGCTACACCTTC. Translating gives CSVPGRDYGYTF.